This TCR beta chain was sequenced during a study of blood T cell repertoires in COVID-19. V lost 1 base and J lost 5, with 12 bases in between. CDR1 and CDR2 from the germline V gene are MGHRA and YSYEKL. The CDR3 spans 15 residues. The data were produced by immunoSEQ multiplex PCR, yet TCRdb's version contains in-frame clones alone and is incomplete. This sample has 200,000 or so clones, with more than 75% found just once. The sequenced sample was PBMCs or T cells enriched from blood (not recorded which). The origin of this receptor is a man aged 30 to 45 in a cohort exposed to, infected with or recovered from COVID-19 (not recorded which). This chain joins TRBV4-1 and TRBJ2-1; D uncertain. The CDR3 protein is CASSQVRKMDNEQFF. The DNA for the CDR3 is TGCGCCAGCAGCCAAGTTAGAAAGATGGACAATGAGCAGTTCTTC.